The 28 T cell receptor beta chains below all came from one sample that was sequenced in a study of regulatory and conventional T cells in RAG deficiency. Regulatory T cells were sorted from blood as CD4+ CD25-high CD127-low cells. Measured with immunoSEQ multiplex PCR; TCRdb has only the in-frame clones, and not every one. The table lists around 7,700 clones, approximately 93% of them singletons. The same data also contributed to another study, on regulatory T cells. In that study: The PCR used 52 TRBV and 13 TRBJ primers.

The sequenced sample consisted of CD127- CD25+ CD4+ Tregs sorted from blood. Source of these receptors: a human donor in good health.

The CDR3 nucleotides read TGTGCCAGTAGTCTACAGGGAAACACCATATATTTT. Translating it yields CASSLQGNTIYF. The chain combines TRBV19 with TRBJ1-3; D not resolved. V lost 5 bases to trimming and J lost 4 bases, with 6 bases between them. The CDR3 sequence is 12 residues long. CDR1 LNHDA and CDR2 SQIVND come from the germline V gene (reference sequence).

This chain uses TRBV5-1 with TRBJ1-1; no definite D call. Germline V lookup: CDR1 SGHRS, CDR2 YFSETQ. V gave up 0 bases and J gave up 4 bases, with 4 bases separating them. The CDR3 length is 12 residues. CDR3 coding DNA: TGCGCCAGCAGCTTGGACAGCACTGAAGCTTTCTTT. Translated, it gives CASSLDSTEAFF.

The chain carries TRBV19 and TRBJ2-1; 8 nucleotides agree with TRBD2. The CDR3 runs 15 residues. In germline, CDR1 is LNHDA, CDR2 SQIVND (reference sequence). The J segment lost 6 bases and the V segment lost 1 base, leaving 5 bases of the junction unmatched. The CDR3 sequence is CASSIVAGRPNEQFF. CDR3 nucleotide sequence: TGTGCCAGTAGTATAGTAGCGGGGCGACCCAATGAGCAGTTCTTC.

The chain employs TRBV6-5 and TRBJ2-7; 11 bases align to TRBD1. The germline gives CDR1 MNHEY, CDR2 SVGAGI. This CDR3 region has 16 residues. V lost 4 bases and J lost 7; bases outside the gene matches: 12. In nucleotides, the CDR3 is TGTGCCAGCAGTTCACCGCACCGGGACAGGGGGGCGGAGCAGTACTTC. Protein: CASSSPHRDRGAEQYF.

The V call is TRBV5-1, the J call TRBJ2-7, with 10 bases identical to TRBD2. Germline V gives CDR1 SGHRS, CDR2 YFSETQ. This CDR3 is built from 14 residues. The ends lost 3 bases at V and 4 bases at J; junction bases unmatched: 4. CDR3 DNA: TGCGCCAGCAGCTCTCGGACTAGCGGATACGAGCAGTACTTC. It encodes CASSSRTSGYEQYF.

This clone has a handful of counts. CDR3 sequence: CASSRVTYEQYF. The CDR3 DNA reads TGTGCCAGCAGCCGTGTTACCTACGAGCAGTACTTC. The rearrangement uses TRBV7-8 and TRBJ2-7; D is unclear. This CDR3 region has 12 residues. Trimming took 5 bases from V and 2 from J, leaving 7 bases between them. From germline, CDR1 is SGHVS and CDR2 FQNEAQ. Full variable domain (missing parts from reference TRBV7-8 and TRBJ2-7): GAGVSQSPRYKVAKRGQDVALRCDPISGHVSLFWYQQALGQGPEFLTYFQNEAQLDKSGLPSDRFFAERPEGSVSTLKIQRTQQEDSAVYLCASSRVTYEQYFGPGTRLTVT.

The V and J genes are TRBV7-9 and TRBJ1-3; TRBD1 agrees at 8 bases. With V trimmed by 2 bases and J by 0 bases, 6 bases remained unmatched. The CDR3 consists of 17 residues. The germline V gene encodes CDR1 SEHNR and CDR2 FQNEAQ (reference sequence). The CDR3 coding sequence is TGTGCCAGCAGCTTAATGACAGGGGCTGCCTCTGGAAACACCATATATTTT. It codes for CASSLMTGAASGNTIYF.

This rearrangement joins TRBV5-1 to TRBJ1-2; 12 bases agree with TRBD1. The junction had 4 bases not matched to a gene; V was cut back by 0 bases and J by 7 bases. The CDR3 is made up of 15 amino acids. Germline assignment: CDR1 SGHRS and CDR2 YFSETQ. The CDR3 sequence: CASSLEGQGAGGYTF. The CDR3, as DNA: TGCGCCAGCAGCTTGGAGGGACAGGGGGCCGGTGGCTACACCTTC.

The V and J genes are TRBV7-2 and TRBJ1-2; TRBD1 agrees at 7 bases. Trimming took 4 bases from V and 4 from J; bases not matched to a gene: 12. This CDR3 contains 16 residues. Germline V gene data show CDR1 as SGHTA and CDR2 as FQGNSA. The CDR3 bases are TGTGCCAGCAGCTCCCCGGGAGCCAGGGGGGCCTATGGCTACACCTTC. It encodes CASSSPGARGAYGYTF.

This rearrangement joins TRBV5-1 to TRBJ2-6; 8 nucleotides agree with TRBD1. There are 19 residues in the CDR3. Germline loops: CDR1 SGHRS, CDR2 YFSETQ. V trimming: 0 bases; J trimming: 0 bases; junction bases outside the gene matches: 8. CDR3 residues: CASSLAAGQVLSGANVLTF. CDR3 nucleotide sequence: TGCGCCAGCAGCTTGGCCGCGGGACAGGTCCTCTCTGGGGCCAACGTCCTGACTTTC.

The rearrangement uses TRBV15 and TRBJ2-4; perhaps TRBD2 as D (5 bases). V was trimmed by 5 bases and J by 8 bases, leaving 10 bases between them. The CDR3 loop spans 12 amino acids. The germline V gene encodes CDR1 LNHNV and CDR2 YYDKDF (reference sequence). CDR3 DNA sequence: TGTGCCACCAGCCCGGACGGGGACATTCAGTACTTC. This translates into CATSPDGDIQYF.

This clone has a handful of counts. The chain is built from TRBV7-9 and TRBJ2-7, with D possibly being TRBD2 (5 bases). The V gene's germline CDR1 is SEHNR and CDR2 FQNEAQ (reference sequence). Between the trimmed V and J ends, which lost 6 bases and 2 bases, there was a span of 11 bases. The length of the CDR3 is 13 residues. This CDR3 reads CASSEGAAYEQYF. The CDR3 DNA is TGTGCCAGCAGTGAGGGAGCGGCCTACGAGCAGTACTTC. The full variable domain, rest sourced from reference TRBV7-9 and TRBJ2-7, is DTGVSQNPRHKITKRGQNVTFRCDPISEHNRLYWYRQTLGQGPEFLTYFQNEAQLEKSRLLSDRFSAERPKGSFSTLEIQRTEQGDSAMYLCASSEGAAYEQYFGPGTRLTVT.

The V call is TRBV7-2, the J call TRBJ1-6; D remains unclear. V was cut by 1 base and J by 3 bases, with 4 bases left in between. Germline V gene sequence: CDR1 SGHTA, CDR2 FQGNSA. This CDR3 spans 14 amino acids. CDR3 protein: CASSLGHYNSPLHF. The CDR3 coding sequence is TGTGCCAGCAGCTTAGGACACTATAATTCACCCCTCCACTTT.

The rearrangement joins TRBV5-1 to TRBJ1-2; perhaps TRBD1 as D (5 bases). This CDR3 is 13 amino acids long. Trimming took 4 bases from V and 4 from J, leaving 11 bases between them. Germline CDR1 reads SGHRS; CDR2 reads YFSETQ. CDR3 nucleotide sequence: TGCGCCAGCAGCCTTGACAGAATCTATGGCTACACCTTC. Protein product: CASSLDRIYGYTF.

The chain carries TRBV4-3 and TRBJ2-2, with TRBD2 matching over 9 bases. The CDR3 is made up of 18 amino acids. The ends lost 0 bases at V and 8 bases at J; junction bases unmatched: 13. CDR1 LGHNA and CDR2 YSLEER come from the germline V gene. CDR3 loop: CASSQESSVGAGGGELFF. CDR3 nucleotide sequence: TGCGCCAGCAGCCAAGAATCATCCGTAGGAGCGGGAGGAGGGGAGCTGTTTTTT.

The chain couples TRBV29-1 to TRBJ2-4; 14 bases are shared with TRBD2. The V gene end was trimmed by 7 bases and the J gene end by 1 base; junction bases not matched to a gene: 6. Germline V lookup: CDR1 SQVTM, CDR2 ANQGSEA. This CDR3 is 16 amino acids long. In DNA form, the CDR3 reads TGCAGCGCCGGGACTAGCGGGAGTGGCGCCAAAAACATTCAGTACTTC. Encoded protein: CSAGTSGSGAKNIQYF.

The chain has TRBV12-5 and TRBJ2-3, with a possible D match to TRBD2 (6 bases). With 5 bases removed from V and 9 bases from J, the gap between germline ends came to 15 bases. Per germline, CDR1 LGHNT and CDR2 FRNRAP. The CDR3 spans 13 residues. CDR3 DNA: TGTGCTAGTGGTACCCTAGAGGGGAGGACGCAGTATTTT. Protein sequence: CASGTLEGRTQYF. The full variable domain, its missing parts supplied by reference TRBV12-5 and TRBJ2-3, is DARVTQTPRHKVTEMGQEVTMRCQPILGHNTVFWYRQTMMQGLELLAYFRNRAPLDDSGMPKDRFSAEMPDATLATLKIQPSEPRDSAVYFCASGTLEGRTQYFGPGTRLTVL.

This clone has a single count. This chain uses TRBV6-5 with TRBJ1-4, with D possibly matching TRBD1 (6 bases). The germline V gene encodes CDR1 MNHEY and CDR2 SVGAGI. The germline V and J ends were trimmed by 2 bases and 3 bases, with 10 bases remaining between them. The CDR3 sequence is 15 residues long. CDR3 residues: CASSYARGANEKLFF. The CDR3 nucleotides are TGTGCCAGCAGTTACGCCAGGGGAGCTAATGAAAAACTGTTTTTT.

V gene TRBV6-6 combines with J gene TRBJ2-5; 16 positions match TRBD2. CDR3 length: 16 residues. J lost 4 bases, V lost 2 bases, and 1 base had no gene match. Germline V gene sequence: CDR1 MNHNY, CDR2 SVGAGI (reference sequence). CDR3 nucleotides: TGTGCCAGCAGTTACGGGACTAGCGGGGGGGGAGAGACCCAGTACTTC. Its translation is CASSYGTSGGGETQYF.

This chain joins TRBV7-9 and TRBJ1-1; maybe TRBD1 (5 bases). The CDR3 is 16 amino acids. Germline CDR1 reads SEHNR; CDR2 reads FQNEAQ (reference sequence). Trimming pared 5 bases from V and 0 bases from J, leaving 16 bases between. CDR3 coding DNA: TGTGCCAGCAGCCTACAGGTAACCTTAATGAACACTGAAGCTTTCTTT. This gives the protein CASSLQVTLMNTEAFF.

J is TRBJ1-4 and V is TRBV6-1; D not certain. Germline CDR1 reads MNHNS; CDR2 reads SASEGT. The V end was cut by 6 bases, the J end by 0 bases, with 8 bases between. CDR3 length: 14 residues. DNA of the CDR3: TGTGCCAGCAGAGTCGTAGCAACTAATGAAAAACTGTTTTTT. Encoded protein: CASRVVATNEKLFF.

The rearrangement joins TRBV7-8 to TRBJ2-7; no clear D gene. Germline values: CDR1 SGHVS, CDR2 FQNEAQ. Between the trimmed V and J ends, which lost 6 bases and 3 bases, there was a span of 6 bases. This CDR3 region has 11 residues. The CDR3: CASRGNYEQYF. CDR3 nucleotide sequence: TGTGCCAGCAGGGGCAACTACGAGCAGTACTTC. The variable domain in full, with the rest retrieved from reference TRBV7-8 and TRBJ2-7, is GAGVSQSPRYKVAKRGQDVALRCDPISGHVSLFWYQQALGQGPEFLTYFQNEAQLDKSGLPSDRFFAERPEGSVSTLKIQRTQQEDSAVYLCASRGNYEQYFGPGTRLTVT.

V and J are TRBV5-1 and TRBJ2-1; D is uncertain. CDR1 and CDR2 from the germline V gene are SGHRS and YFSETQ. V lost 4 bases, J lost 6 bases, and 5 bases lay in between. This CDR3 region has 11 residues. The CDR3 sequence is CASSLSNEQFF. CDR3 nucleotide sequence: TGCGCCAGCAGCCTAAGCAATGAGCAGTTCTTC.

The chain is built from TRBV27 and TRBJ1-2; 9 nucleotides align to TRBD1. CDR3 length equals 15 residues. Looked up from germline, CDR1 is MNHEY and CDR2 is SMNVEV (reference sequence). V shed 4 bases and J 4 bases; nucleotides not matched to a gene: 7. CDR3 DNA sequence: TGTGCCAGCAGTTCCCCCGGGACAGGGACCTATGGCTACACCTTC. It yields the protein CASSSPGTGTYGYTF.

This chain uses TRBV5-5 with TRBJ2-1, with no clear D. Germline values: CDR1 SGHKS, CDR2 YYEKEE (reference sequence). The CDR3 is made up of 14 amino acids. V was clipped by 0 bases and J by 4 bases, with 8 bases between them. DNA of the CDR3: TGTGCCAGCAGCTTGGTTCCCAGGTACAATGAGCAGTTCTTC. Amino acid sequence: CASSLVPRYNEQFF. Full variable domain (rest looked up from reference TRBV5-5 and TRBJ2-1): DAGVTQSPTHLIKTRGQQVTLRCSPISGHKSVSWYQQVLGQGPQFIFQYYEKEERGRGNFPDRFSARQFPNYSSELNVNALLLGDSALYLCASSLVPRYNEQFFGPGTRLTVL.

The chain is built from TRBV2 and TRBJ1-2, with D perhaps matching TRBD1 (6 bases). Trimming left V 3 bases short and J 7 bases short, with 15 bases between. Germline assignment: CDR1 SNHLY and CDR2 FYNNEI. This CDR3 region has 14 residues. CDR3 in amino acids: CASSEGRGGSGYTF. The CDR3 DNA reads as TGTGCCAGCAGTGAGGGAAGGGGGGGCTCTGGCTACACCTTC.

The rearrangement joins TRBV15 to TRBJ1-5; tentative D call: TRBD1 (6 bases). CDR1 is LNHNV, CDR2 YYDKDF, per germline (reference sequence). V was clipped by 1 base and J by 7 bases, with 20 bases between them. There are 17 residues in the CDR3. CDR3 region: CATSRVPGGGGRQPQHF. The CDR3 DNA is TGTGCCACCAGCAGAGTTCCCGGTGGGGGCGGCCGGCAGCCCCAGCATTTT.

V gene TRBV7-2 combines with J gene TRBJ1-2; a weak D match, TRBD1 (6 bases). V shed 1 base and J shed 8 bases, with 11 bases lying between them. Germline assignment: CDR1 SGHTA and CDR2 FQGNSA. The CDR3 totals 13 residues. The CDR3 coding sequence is TGTGCCAGCAGCTTAGGCAGGGGTCGAGGCTACACCTTC. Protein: CASSLGRGRGYTF.